What follows is one TCR beta chain and its context. Its specificity is not known. The repertoire was sequenced with immunoSEQ multiplex PCR; TCRdb's copy has only in-frame clones and lacks some. The sample includes some 1.4 million clones, approximately 96% of them seen just once. The V end was cut by 6 bases, the J end by 5 bases, with 11 bases between. This CDR3 has 12 residues. Per germline, CDR1 KGHSH and CDR2 LQKENI. These data come from a study of shared clonotypes between healthy human individuals. Study-level results: Clonotype sharing among donors, it was expected, would be affected by sequencing depth.

The TCR originated in a man aged 30-40 years in good health. V is TRBV18 and J is TRBJ2-7; TRBD1 is a possible D gene (5 bases). The source material was naive CD4+ T cells sorted from blood. Specified subset: CD45RA+ positively selected. In DNA form, the CDR3 reads TGTGCCAGCTCTCAGGACATGGACGAGCAGTACTTC. The encoded protein is CASSQDMDEQYF. Variable domain in full (rest from reference TRBV18 and TRBJ2-7): NAGVMQNPRHLVRRRGQEARLRCSPMKGHSHVYWYRQLPEEGLKFMVYLQKENIIDESGMPKERFSAEFPKEGPSILRIQQVVRGDSAAYFCASSQDMDEQYFGPGTRLTVT.